Below are 27 T cell receptor beta chains sequenced from a single sample in a study of metastatic and nonmetastatic thyroid tumors (dated by TCRdb to 2018 to 2021). Before undergoing thyroid surgery, none of the patients had been given any kind of treatment. Library preparation used PCR. The instrument was an Illumina HiSeq 4000. The public reads were reanalyzed by TCRdb: fastp trimming at Q25, MiXCR alignment, in-frame beta chains only. For this sample there are about 16,000 clones; approximately 31% appear just once. 9.5% to 15% of the sample comes from the top ten. The sequenced sample was tumor tissue. The receptors were gathered from a male donor with papillary thyroid cancer or a benign thyroid nodule (not recorded which). Some clones in this sample may be carry-over from other donors' samples.

Regarding this clone: The junction and the germline gene differ at one end; a read error may be behind it. The chain uses TRBV4-1 and TRBJ2-3; 10 bases are shared with TRBD2. The CDR3 has 16 residues. CDR1 and CDR2 from the germline V gene are MGHRA and YSYEKL. The CDR3 DNA follows: TGCCCCAGCAGCCAAGATCAAGCGGGGGGGGTGGGTACGCAGTATTTT. This translates into CPSSQDQAGGVGTQYF.

V gene TRBV6-5 combines with J gene TRBJ1-1; possibly TRBD1 for D (5 bases). Trimming stripped 0 bases from V and 3 bases from J, with 17 bases between. This CDR3 spans 17 amino acids. Germline values: CDR1 MNHEY, CDR2 SVGAGI. The CDR3 loop is CASSYSGLGTAYTEAFF. The CDR3 bases are TGTGCCAGCAGTTACTCCGGACTAGGGACTGCCTACACTGAAGCTTTCTTT.

The table lists this clone with a few counts. This chain links TRBV7-2 with TRBJ1-2, with TRBD1 identical over 9 bases. This CDR3 is 12 amino acids long. The V gene's germline CDR1 is SGHTA and CDR2 FQGNSA. V gave up 10 bases and J gave up 8 bases; unmatched junction bases: 8. The CDR3 sequence is CANRDRVVGYTF. The CDR3 coding sequence is TGTGCCAACCGGGACAGGGTGGTCGGCTACACCTTC.

Of note for this clone: One end of the junction is discordant with germline, which a read error may explain. This chain uses TRBV6-1 with TRBJ1-5; D remains ambiguous. The germline V gene encodes CDR1 MNHNS and CDR2 SASEGT. CDR3 length equals 12 residues. CDR3 in DNA: TGTGCCACCCGCCCGGCCAATCATCCCCAGCATTTT. Its translation is CATRPANHPQHF.

CDR3 coding DNA: TGTGCCAGCAGTTACACGGGAGTCCAAGAGACCCAGTACTTC. It encodes CASSYTGVQETQYF. The gene calls are TRBV6-2 or TRBV6-3 and TRBJ2-5; D might be TRBD2 (6 bases). V was cut by 2 bases and J by 1 base, with 8 bases left in between. The germline CDR1 and CDR2 sequences are MNHEY and SVGEGT. CDR3 length equals 14 residues.

This chain uses TRBV18 with TRBJ2-7; TRBD1 matches 10 bases. This CDR3 is built from 14 residues. CDR1 and CDR2 (germline): KGHSH, LQKENI. The V and J ends lost 5 bases and 6 bases, in that order; junction bases with no gene match: 7. The CDR3 region has the DNA TGTGCCAGCTCAGACCATCGGGACAGGGGCGAGCAGTACTTC. Translating gives CASSDHRDRGEQYF.

V gene TRBV20-1 combines with J gene TRBJ1-6, with a weak D call TRBD1 (5 bases). The CDR3 extends over 14 amino acids. Germline assignment: CDR1 DFQATT and CDR2 SNEGSKA (reference sequence). Trimming pared 3 bases from V and 7 bases from J, leaving 13 bases between. The CDR3 is CSARGGWANSPLHF. CDR3 DNA sequence: TGCAGTGCTAGGGGGGGATGGGCGAATTCACCCCTCCACTTT.

The CDR3 DNA sequence: TGTGCCAGCAGCTTAGCGCGGGTATATGAGCAGTTCTTC. The encoded protein is CASSLARVYEQFF. J is TRBJ2-1 and V is TRBV7-2; a possible D gene is TRBD2 (5 bases). Germline CDR1 reads SGHTA; CDR2 reads FQGNSA. V was shortened by 0 bases and J by 8 bases, with 8 bases between the two germline ends. The CDR3 is 13 amino acids.

The chain recombines TRBV20-1 with TRBJ2-1, with 12 bases fitting TRBD2. Germline V gene lookup returns CDR1 DFQATT and CDR2 SNEGSKA (reference sequence). With 5 bases clipped from V and 5 bases from J, the junction kept 10 bases outside the gene matches. The CDR3 runs 16 residues. The CDR3 sequence is CSAGRLAGATHNEQFF. The DNA for the CDR3 is TGCAGTGCTGGGAGACTAGCGGGGGCAACCCACAATGAGCAGTTCTTC.

This clone was picked up many times. V usage is TRBV5-1 and J usage is TRBJ1-5, with D unclear. The CDR3 covers 13 residues. CDR1 is SGHRS, CDR2 YFSETQ, per germline. Trimming removed 0 bases at V and 5 bases at J, with 6 bases between. The CDR3 region is CASSLDPDQPQHF. CDR3 nucleotide sequence: TGCGCCAGCAGCTTGGACCCAGATCAGCCCCAGCATTTT.

At least ten counts were recorded for this clone. The gene calls are TRBV6-1 and TRBJ2-7, with 7 positions matching TRBD1. The CDR3 sequence is 13 residues long. Germline loops: CDR1 MNHNS, CDR2 SASEGT. Trimming removed 5 bases from V and 6 bases from J; junction bases left unmatched: 7. The CDR3 region is CASSTRGSGEQYF. In DNA, the CDR3 is TGTGCCAGCAGTACCAGGGGGTCTGGCGAGCAGTACTTC.

This clone was picked up a small number of times. The genes are TRBV12-3 or TRBV12-4 and TRBJ2-3, with D hard to call. The CDR3 loop spans 11 amino acids. With 3 bases removed from V and 4 bases from J, the gap between germline ends came to 2 bases. In DNA, the CDR3 is TGTGCCAGCAGTTTTGCAGATACGCAGTATTTT. It codes for CASSFADTQYF.

Comments on this clone: Its ends do not fully match the called genes, so a read error is possible. This sequence joins TRBV11-3 and TRBJ1-2, with TRBD1 matching over 10 bases. There are 15 residues in the CDR3. Germline values: CDR1 SGHNT, CDR2 YENEEA. CDR3 sequence: CPSSFGTGAAYGYTF. CDR3 nucleotides: TGTCCCAGCAGCTTTGGGACAGGGGCGGCCTATGGCTACACCTTC.

CDR3 nucleotide sequence: TGTGCCAGCAGCTTCCTCTTCGGAGCAGGGGGAGGCGACGAGCAGTACTTC. This codes for CASSFLFGAGGGDEQYF. The chain joins TRBV11-2 to TRBJ2-7; D is perhaps TRBD1 (7 bases). The CDR3 totals 17 residues. V lost 3 bases, J lost 5 bases, and 23 bases lay in between. Germline values: CDR1 SGHAT, CDR2 FQNNGV.

This clone was detected a few times. The chain carries TRBV19 and TRBJ2-3; D perhaps matches TRBD2 (5 bases). In germline, CDR1 is LNHDA, CDR2 SQIVND (reference sequence). This CDR3 has 14 residues. V was pared by 5 bases and J by 3 bases, with 12 bases between. The CDR3 reads CASSQRTPTDTQYF. The CDR3 DNA sequence: TGTGCCAGTAGTCAGAGGACTCCGACAGATACGCAGTATTTT. The full variable domain, rest sourced from reference TRBV19 and TRBJ2-3, is DGGITQSPKYLFRKEGQNVTLSCEQNLNHDAMYWYRQDPGQGLRLIYYSQIVNDFQKGDIAEGYSVSREKKESFPLTVTSAQKNPTAFYLCASSQRTPTDTQYFGPGTRLTVL.

The V and J genes are TRBV19 and TRBJ2-1; 10 bases align to TRBD2. Germline V CDR1 and CDR2: LNHDA, SQIVND (reference sequence). The J segment lost 4 bases and the V segment lost 0 bases, leaving 6 bases of the junction unmatched. The CDR3 has 17 amino acids. The CDR3 sequence: CASSIDRAAGGYNEQFF. Here the CDR3 DNA reads TGTGCCAGTAGTATAGATCGTGCAGCGGGAGGGTACAATGAGCAGTTCTTC.

The rearrangement joins TRBV6-1 to TRBJ2-7; TRBD1 agrees at 12 bases. V trimming: 8 bases; J trimming: 2 bases; junction bases outside the gene matches: 1. The length of the CDR3 is 13 residues. Germline CDR1 is MNHNS and CDR2 is SASEGT. The CDR3 bases are TGTGCCAGCCGGGACAGGGGGCCCTACGAGCAGTACTTC. Translated: CASRDRGPYEQYF.

The chain links TRBV20-1 to TRBJ1-2; perhaps TRBD1 as D (5 bases). The CDR3 is made up of 14 amino acids. The germline V gene has CDR1 DFQATT and CDR2 SNEGSKA (reference sequence). Deletions cut 6 bases from V and 6 bases from J, with 20 bases between. In DNA, the CDR3 is TGCAGTGCCAGCAGTCCACCGGGACGAGATGGCTACACCTTC. Translated, it gives CSASSPPGRDGYTF.

This chain connects TRBV6-2 or TRBV6-3 to TRBJ2-1; 12 bases align to TRBD2. The length of the CDR3 is 15 residues. CDR1 MNHEY and CDR2 SVGEGT come from the germline V gene. J gave up 2 bases and V 6 bases, and 2 bases lay outside the gene matches. The CDR3 sequence: CASRPSGGAYNEQFF. The DNA of the CDR3 is TGTGCCAGCAGGCCTAGCGGGGGGGCCTACAATGAGCAGTTCTTC.

This chain links TRBV6-1 with TRBJ2-7, with 10 bases that match TRBD1. Germline-derived CDR1 and CDR2 are MNHNS and SASEGT. The ends lost 5 bases at V and 5 bases at J; junction bases unmatched: 6. The CDR3 sequence is 14 residues long. The CDR3 protein is CASSLRTGGHEQYF. The CDR3 bases are TGTGCCAGCAGTCTCCGGACAGGGGGACACGAGCAGTACTTC.

This clone was observed many times. The chain uses TRBV6-1 and TRBJ2-1; D gene uncertain. The V gene lost 9 bases and the J gene lost 5 bases, with 14 bases spanning the gap. CDR1 MNHNS and CDR2 SASEGT come from the germline V gene. The CDR3 is made up of 13 amino acids. CDR3 coding DNA: TGTGCCAGTATACTATGGTCTCACAATGAGCAGTTCTTC. Amino acid sequence: CASILWSHNEQFF.

This clone was observed a handful of times. The chain couples TRBV6-1 to TRBJ2-7; D not resolved. The length of the CDR3 is 13 residues. Germline CDR1 is MNHNS and CDR2 is SASEGT. V lost 7 bases and J lost 0, with 10 bases in between. CDR3 residues: CASNSADSYEQYF. DNA for the CDR3: TGTGCCAGCAACTCGGCAGACTCCTACGAGCAGTACTTC.

There are a few counts of this clone. The rearrangement uses TRBV6-1 and TRBJ2-2; D might be TRBD1 (5 bases). V lost 6 bases and J lost 0, with 5 bases in between. This CDR3 contains 13 residues. Germline loops: CDR1 MNHNS, CDR2 SASEGT. The CDR3 here is CASRGANTGELFF. CDR3 DNA: TGTGCCAGCAGAGGGGCGAACACCGGGGAGCTGTTTTTT.

This clone was picked up a small number of times. V usage is TRBV19 and J usage is TRBJ2-7, with 7 nucleotides matching TRBD1. After removal of 3 bases from V and 1 base from J, the junction contained 3 bases not matched to a gene. Germline V gives CDR1 LNHDA, CDR2 SQIVND (reference sequence). The CDR3 is made up of 14 amino acids. The CDR3 nucleotides read TGTGCCAGTAGTATCCAGACAGGGTCCTACGAGCAGTACTTC. It codes for CASSIQTGSYEQYF.

The rearrangement joins TRBV28 to TRBJ2-2; D call uncertain. Trimming left V 2 bases short and J 5 bases short, with 6 bases between. Germline V gene data show CDR1 as MDHEN and CDR2 as SYDVKM. This CDR3 has 13 amino acids. CDR3: CASSLSQTGELFF. CDR3 nucleotides: TGTGCCAGCAGTTTAAGCCAGACCGGGGAGCTGTTTTTT.

Only a few counts were recorded for this clone. The rearrangement joins TRBV28 to TRBJ2-1; possibly TRBD2 for D (7 bases). Germline CDR1 and CDR2: MDHEN and SYDVKM. The CDR3 is 14 residues long. V shed 7 bases and J shed 9 bases, with 19 bases lying between them. CDR3 in amino acids: CASKPWGGWGEQFF. In nucleotides, the CDR3 is TGTGCCAGCAAGCCCTGGGGGGGCTGGGGTGAGCAGTTCTTC. Together with reference TRBV28 and TRBJ2-1, the CDR3 gives the full variable domain: DVKVTQSSRYLVKRTGEKVFLECVQDMDHENMFWYRQDPGLGLRLIYFSYDVKMKEKGDIPEGYSVSREKKERFSLILESASTNQTSMYLCASKPWGGWGEQFFGPGTRLTVL.

This clone was counted at least ten times. This sequence joins TRBV12-3 or TRBV12-4 and TRBJ2-1; D is undetermined. With 5 bases removed from V and 4 bases from J, the gap between germline ends came to 12 bases. The CDR3 runs to 14 residues. The CDR3 sequence: CASSKTNEYNEQFF. The CDR3 DNA reads TGTGCCAGCAGTAAAACAAACGAGTACAATGAGCAGTTCTTC.